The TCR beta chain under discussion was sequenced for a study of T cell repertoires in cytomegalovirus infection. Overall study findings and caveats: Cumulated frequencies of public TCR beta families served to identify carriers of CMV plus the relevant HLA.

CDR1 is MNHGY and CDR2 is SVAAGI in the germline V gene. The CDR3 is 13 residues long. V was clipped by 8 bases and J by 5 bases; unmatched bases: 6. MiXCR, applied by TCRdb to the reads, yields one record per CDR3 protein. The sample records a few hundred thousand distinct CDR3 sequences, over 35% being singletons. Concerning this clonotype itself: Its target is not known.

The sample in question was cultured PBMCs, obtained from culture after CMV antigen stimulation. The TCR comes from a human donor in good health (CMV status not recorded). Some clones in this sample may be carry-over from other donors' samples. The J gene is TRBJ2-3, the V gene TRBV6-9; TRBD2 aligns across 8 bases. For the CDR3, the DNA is TGTGCCAGCCGGAGCGGGAGAATAGATACGCAGTATTTT. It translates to CASRSGRIDTQYF.